One T cell receptor (beta chain) is described in this entry. This record belongs to a study of blood T cell repertoires in COVID-19. About the research overall: Sources were T cells, B-cell-depleted T cells, or PBMCs; the material itself was cDNA or gDNA.

CDR1 SGHVS and CDR2 FQNEAQ come from the germline V gene. The CDR3 loop spans 14 amino acids. Trimming left V 2 bases short and J 4 bases short, with 12 bases between. Authors' processing steps: Nucleated cell number was recorded as an estimate derived from reference gene primer amplification. This table comes from immunoSEQ multiplex PCR, and its TCRdb copy is limited to in-frame clones, with some not included. V and J calls and clone size are given by that table; D and trimming were obtained from the DNA. The sample comprises about 220,000 clones, about 80% of which are singletons, and roughly 2.3% rests with the top ten.

The chain carries TRBV7-8 and TRBJ2-7, with D perhaps TRBD1 (5 bases). Sequencing was done on a sample of peripheral blood. This TCR derives from an older woman with acute or convalescent COVID-19. This chain's CDR3 is CASSLQGLGYEQYF. The DNA of the CDR3 is TGTGCCAGCAGCTTACAGGGTTTGGGGTACGAGCAGTACTTC. Supplemented by reference TRBV7-8 and TRBJ2-7, the full variable domain reads GAGVSQSPRYKVAKRGQDVALRCDPISGHVSLFWYQQALGQGPEFLTYFQNEAQLDKSGLPSDRFFAERPEGSVSTLKIQRTQQEDSAVYLCASSLQGLGYEQYFGPGTRLTVT.